This TCR beta chain appears in the sequencing data of a study of blood T cell repertoires in COVID-19. On the study more broadly: Italy, Spain and the United States were the sources of the convalescent and acute COVID-19 samples.

As processed by the authors: Amplifying reference gene primers gave estimates of nucleated cell counts. Assay: immunoSEQ multiplex PCR; the TCRdb copy retains only in-frame clones and omits some. Clone size and V and J calls were adopted from that table, with D and trimming inferred from the DNA. The repertoire holds roughly 30,000 clones, 89% seen once, with roughly 2.6% in the top ten. The CDR3 contains 17 residues. V lost 5 bases, J lost 4 bases, and 13 bases stayed unmatched. Looked up from germline, CDR1 is SEHNR and CDR2 is FQNEAQ (reference sequence). Specimen: peripheral blood. The J gene is TRBJ2-2, the V gene TRBV7-9, with 7 bases fitting TRBD2. The receptor's source is a human donor in a cohort sampled during active COVID-19. The CDR3 region is CASSRTWGGSSTGELFF. CDR3 bases: TGTGCCAGCAGCCGCACTTGGGGGGGGTCTTCCACCGGGGAGCTGTTTTTT.